This TCR beta chain was sequenced in a study of vaccination effects on CD4 cells after COVID-19. Study overall: Samples collected post-vaccine were obtained a median of 72 days after the second dose. Study-level results: Clones that were induced by infection or by vaccine showed marked contraction late after vaccination.

Trimming shortened V by 3 bases and J by 2 bases, and 8 bases separated the two germline ends. Germline-derived CDR1 and CDR2 are LGHDT and YNNKEL (reference sequence). The CDR3 length is 14 residues. The method was immunoSEQ multiplex PCR; TCRdb's version includes in-frame clones alone and lacks a portion of them. Of roughly 16,000 clones in the sample, 60% to 85% are singletons; the top ten hold approximately 20%. About this clone: Its antigen is unknown.

Using viral peptide pools, the ViraFEST assay grew out antigen-specific CD4+ T cells prior to sequencing. Upon completion of 10 days in culture, CD4+ T cells were isolated. All participants had two doses of either the BNT162b2 or mRNA-1273 vaccine. Vaccinated recipients, who were negative for nucleocapsid antibodies, had no history of SARS-CoV-2 infection. A half-medium replacement with IL-2 medium was carried out on days 3 and 7. This sequence joins TRBV3-1 (or the pseudogene TRBV3-2) and TRBJ2-4; tentative D call: TRBD2 (5 bases). This receptor was taken from a human donor who received a COVID-19 vaccine. The sequencing here drew on CD4+ T cells from PBMCs cultured with HCoV-NL63 spike peptides, taken after COVID-19 vaccination. CDR3 nucleotides: TGTGCCAGCAGCCATCGAGGGACCAAAAACATTCAGTACTTC. This translates into CASSHRGTKNIQYF.